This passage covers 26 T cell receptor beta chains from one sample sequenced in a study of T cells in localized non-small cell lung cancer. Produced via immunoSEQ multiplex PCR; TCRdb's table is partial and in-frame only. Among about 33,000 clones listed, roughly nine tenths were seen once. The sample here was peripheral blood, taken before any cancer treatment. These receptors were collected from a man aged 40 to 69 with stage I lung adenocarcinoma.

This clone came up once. The CDR3 coding sequence is TGTGCCAGCAGCTTAAGGCTAGTGGGGGAGATCTACAATGAGCAGTTCTTC. Its protein is CASSLRLVGEIYNEQFF. The V call is TRBV7-2, the J call TRBJ2-1; D possibly matches TRBD1 or TRBD2 (5 bases each). CDR3 length equals 17 residues. Germline lookup yields CDR1 SGHTA and CDR2 FQGNSA. Trimming removed 2 bases from V and 3 bases from J, with 17 bases in between.

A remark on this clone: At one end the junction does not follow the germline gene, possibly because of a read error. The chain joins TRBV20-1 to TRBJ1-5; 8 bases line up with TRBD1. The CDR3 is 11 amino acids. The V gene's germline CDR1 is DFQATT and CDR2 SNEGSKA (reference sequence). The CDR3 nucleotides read TGCAGTGTCATTGACAGGGGAAAGATTTTTTTT. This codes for CSVIDRGKIFF.

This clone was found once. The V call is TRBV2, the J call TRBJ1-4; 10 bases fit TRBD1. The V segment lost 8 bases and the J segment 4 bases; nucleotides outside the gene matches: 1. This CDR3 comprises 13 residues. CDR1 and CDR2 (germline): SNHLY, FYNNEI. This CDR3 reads CASGTGVNEKLFF. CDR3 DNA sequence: TGTGCCAGCGGGACAGGGGTTAATGAAAAACTGTTTTTT.

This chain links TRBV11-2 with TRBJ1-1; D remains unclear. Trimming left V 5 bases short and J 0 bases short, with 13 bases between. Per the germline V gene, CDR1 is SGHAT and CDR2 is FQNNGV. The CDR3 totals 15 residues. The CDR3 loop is CASSAYAGMNTEAFF. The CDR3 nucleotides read TGTGCCAGCAGCGCATACGCGGGAATGAACACTGAAGCTTTCTTT.

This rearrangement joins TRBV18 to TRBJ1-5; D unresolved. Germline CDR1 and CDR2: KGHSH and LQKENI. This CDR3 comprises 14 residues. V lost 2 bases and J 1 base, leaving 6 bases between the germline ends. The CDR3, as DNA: TGTGCCAGCTCACCAGAAATCAGCAATCAGCCCCAGCATTTT. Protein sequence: CASSPEISNQPQHF.

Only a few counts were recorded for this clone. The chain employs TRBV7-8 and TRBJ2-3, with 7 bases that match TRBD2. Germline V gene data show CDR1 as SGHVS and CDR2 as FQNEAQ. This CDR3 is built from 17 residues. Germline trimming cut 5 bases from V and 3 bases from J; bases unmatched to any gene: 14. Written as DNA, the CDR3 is TGTGCCAGCAGCGGGGGAGGGACGGGCAAGATAACAGATACGCAGTATTTT. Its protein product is CASSGGGTGKITDTQYF. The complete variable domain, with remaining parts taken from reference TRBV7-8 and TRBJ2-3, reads GAGVSQSPRYKVAKRGQDVALRCDPISGHVSLFWYQQALGQGPEFLTYFQNEAQLDKSGLPSDRFFAERPEGSVSTLKIQRTQQEDSAVYLCASSGGGTGKITDTQYFGPGTRLTVL.

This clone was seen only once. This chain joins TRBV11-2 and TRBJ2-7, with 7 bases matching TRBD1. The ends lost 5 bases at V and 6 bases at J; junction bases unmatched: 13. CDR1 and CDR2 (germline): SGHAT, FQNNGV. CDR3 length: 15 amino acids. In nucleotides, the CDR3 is TGTGCCAGCAGCGGGCGGACAGGAGGCCTGGGCGAGCAGTACTTC. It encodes CASSGRTGGLGEQYF. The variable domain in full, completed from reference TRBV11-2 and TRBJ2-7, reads EAGVAQSPRYKIIEKRQSVAFWCNPISGHATLYWYQQILGQGPKLLIQFQNNGVVDDSQLPKDRFSAERLKGVDSTLKIQPAKLEDSAVYLCASSGRTGGLGEQYFGPGTRLTVT.

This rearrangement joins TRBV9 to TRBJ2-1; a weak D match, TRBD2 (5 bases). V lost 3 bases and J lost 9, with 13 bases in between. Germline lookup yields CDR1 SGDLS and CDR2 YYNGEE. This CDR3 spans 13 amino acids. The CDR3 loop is CASSARGFGEQFF. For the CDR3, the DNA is TGTGCCAGCAGCGCCCGGGGATTCGGTGAGCAGTTCTTC.

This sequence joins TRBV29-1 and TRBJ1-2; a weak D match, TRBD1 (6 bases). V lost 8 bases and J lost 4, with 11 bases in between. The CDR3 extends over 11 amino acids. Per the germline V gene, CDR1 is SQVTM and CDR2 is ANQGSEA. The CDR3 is CSYGTTYGYTF. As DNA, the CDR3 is TGCAGCTACGGGACAACCTATGGCTACACCTTC.

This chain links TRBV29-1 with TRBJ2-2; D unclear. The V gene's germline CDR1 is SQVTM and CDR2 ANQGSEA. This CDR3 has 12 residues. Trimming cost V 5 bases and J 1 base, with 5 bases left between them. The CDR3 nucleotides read TGCAGCGTTAGGCTGAACACCGGGGAGCTGTTTTTT. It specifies CSVRLNTGELFF.

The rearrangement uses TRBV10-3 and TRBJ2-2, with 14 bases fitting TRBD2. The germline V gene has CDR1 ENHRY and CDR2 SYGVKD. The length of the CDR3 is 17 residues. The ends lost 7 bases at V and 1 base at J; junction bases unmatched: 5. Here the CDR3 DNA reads TGTGCCATCACTGGGACTAGCGGGGGAAAGAACACCGGGGAGCTGTTTTTT. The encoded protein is CAITGTSGGKNTGELFF.

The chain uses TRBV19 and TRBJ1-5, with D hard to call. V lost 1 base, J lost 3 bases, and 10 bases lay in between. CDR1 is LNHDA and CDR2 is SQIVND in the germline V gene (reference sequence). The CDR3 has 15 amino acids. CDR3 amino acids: CASSIGGRLNQPQHF. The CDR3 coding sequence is TGTGCCAGTAGTATAGGCGGACGGCTCAATCAGCCCCAGCATTTT.

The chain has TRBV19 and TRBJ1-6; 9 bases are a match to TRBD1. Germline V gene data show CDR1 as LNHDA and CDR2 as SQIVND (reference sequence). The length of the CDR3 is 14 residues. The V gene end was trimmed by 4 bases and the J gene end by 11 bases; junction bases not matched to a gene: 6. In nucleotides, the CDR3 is TGTGCCAGTAGTACGGACAGGGGTCGAGCACCCCTCCACTTT. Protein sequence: CASSTDRGRAPLHF.

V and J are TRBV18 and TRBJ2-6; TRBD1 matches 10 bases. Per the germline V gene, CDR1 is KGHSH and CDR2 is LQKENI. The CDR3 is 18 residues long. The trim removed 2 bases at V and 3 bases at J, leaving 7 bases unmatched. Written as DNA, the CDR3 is TGTGCCAGCTCACCAAGATTGACAGGGGGCTTTGGGGCCAACGTCCTGACTTTC. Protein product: CASSPRLTGGFGANVLTF.

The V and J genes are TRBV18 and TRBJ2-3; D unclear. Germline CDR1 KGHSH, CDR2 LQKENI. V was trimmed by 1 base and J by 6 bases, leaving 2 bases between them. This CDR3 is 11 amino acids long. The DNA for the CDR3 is TGTGCCAGCTCACCACGCGATACGCAGTATTTT. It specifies CASSPRDTQYF.

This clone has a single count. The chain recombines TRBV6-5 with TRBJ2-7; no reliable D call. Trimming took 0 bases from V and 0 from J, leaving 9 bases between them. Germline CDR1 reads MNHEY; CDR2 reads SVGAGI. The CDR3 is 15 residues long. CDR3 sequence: CASSYSGGSSYEQYF. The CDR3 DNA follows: TGTGCCAGCAGTTACTCCGGCGGCAGCTCCTACGAGCAGTACTTC.

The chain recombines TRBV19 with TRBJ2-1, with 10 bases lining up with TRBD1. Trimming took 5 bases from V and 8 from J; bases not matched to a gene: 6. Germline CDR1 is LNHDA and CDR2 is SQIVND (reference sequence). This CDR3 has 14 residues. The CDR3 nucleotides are TGTGCCAGTAGTTCCGGGACAGGGGACGATGAGCAGTTCTTC. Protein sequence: CASSSGTGDDEQFF.

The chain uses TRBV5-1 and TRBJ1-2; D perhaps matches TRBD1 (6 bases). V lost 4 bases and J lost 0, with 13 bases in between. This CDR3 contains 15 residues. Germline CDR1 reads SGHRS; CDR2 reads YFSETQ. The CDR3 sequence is CASSPGGPANYGYTF. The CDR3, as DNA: TGCGCCAGCAGCCCCGGGGGCCCAGCTAACTATGGCTACACCTTC. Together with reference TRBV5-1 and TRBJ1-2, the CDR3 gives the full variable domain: KAGVTQTPRYLIKTRGQQVTLSCSPISGHRSVSWYQQTPGQGLQFLFEYFSETQRNKGNFPGRFSGRQFSNSRSEMNVSTLELGDSALYLCASSPGGPANYGYTFGSGTRLTVV.

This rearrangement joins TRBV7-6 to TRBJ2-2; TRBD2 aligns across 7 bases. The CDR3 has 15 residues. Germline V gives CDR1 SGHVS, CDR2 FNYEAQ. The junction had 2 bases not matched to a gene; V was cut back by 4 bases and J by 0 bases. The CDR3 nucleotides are TGTGCCAGCAGCTGGAGCGGGGCGAACACCGGGGAGCTGTTTTTT. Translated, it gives CASSWSGANTGELFF.

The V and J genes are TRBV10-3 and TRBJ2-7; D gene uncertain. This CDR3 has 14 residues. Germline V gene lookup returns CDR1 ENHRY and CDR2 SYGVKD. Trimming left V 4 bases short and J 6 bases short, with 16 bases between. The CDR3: CAISVEAAMGEQYF. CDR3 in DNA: TGTGCCATCAGTGTTGAGGCGGCCATGGGCGAGCAGTACTTC.

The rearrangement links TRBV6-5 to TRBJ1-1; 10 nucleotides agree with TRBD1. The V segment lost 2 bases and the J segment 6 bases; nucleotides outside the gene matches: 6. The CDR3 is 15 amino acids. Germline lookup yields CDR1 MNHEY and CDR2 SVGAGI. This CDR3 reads CASSYRDRGLSEAFF. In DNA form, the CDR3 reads TGTGCCAGCAGTTACAGGGACAGGGGACTTTCTGAAGCTTTCTTT.

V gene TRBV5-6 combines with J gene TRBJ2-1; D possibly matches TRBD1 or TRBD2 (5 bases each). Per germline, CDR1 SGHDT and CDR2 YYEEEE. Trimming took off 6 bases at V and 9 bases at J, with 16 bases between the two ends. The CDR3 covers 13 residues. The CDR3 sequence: CASILEGISEQFF. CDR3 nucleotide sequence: TGTGCCAGCATTTTAGAGGGGATTAGTGAGCAGTTCTTC.

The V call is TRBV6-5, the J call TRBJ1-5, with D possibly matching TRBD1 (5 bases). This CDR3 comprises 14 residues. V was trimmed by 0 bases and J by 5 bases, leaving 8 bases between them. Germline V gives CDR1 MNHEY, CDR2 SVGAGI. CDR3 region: CASSYSSGYQPQHF. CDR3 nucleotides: TGTGCCAGCAGTTACTCGTCAGGGTATCAGCCCCAGCATTTT.

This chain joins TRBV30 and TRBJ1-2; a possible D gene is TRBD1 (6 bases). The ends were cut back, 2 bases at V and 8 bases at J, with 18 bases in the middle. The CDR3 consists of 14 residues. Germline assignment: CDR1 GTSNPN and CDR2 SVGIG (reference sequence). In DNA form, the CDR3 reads TGTGCCTGGAGTTTATTCACCGGGGGGCGAGGCTACACCTTC. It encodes CAWSLFTGGRGYTF.

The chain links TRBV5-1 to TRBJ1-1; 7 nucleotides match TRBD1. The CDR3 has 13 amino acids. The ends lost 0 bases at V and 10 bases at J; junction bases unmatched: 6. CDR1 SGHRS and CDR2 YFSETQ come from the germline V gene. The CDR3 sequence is CASSLVEGAAAFF. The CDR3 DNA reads TGCGCCAGCAGCTTGGTGGAGGGGGCGGCAGCTTTCTTT.

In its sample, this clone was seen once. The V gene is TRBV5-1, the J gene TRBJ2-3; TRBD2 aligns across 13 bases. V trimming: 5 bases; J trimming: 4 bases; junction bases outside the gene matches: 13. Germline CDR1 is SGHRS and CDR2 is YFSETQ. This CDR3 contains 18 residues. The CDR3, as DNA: TGCGCCAGCAGGCACGGACTAGCGGGGGCCTCCGGTGCAGATACGCAGTATTTT. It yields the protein CASRHGLAGASGADTQYF.